A single sample is the source of the 26 T cell receptor beta chains below, sequenced in a study of T cells in Graves' hyperthyroidism and ophthalmopathy. RNA transcripts provided the source from which TCR beta CDR3 regions were amplified. HTBI primers were the set used in a first-round RT-PCR of the TCR CDR3. In TCRdb, the multiplex PCR reads were re-called with MiXCR into one record per CDR3 protein. The repertoire holds 490,000 or so distinct CDR3 sequences, with less than 25% as singletons. The sample comprised blood. The receptors stem from a woman aged 70-85 years with Graves' ophthalmopathy.

This clonotype was observed a handful of times. As DNA, the CDR3 is TGTGCCATCAGTGAGGGTAGGGGGTCTCCCTACGAGCAGTACTTC. Translation gives CAISEGRGSPYEQYF. This rearrangement joins TRBV10-3 to TRBJ2-7, with D perhaps matching TRBD1 (6 bases). The CDR3 has 15 amino acids. Germline assignment: CDR1 ENHRY and CDR2 SYGVKD. V was pared by 2 bases and J by 2 bases, with 13 bases between.

This chain uses TRBV6-1 with TRBJ1-5; D perhaps matches TRBD1 (5 bases). From germline, CDR1 is MNHNS and CDR2 SASEGT. Trimming removed 5 bases at V and 2 bases at J, with 16 bases between. The length of the CDR3 is 16 residues. The CDR3 spells CASSYTRDRRNQPQHF. In nucleotides, the CDR3 is TGTGCCAGCAGTTACACCCGGGACCGCCGCAATCAGCCCCAGCATTTT.

This clonotype was seen repeatedly, ten times or more. The chain is built from TRBV2 and TRBJ1-1; D possibly corresponds to TRBD1 (5 bases). Trimming took 6 bases from V and 1 from J, leaving 18 bases between them. CDR3 length: 16 residues. Looked up from germline, CDR1 is SNHLY and CDR2 is FYNNEI. CDR3 nucleotides: TGTGCCAGCAGCCCCGACAGTGGCGTACAGAACACTGAAGCTTTCTTT. Its protein product is CASSPDSGVQNTEAFF. The complete variable domain, with remaining parts taken from reference TRBV2 and TRBJ1-1, reads EPEVTQTPSHQVTQMGQEVILRCVPISNHLYFYWYRQILGQKVEFLVSFYNNEISEKSEIFDDQFSVERPDGSNFTLKIRSTKLEDSAMYFCASSPDSGVQNTEAFFGQGTRLTVV.

The rearrangement links TRBV28 to TRBJ2-2; D is undetermined. Per the germline V gene, CDR1 is MDHEN and CDR2 is SYDVKM. V was pared by 8 bases and J by 2 bases, with 9 bases between. This CDR3 comprises 13 residues. CDR3 coding DNA: TGTGCCAGCTGTGGTGCCAACACCGGGGAGCTGTTTTTT. As protein: CASCGANTGELFF.

The chain uses TRBV6-9 and TRBJ1-3; 8 bases agree with TRBD1. V lost 3 bases and J lost 4; bases outside the gene matches: 5. CDR3 length: 15 amino acids. The germline V gene has CDR1 MNHGY and CDR2 SVAAGI. Here the CDR3 reads CASSYRTGIGNTIYF. The DNA for the CDR3 is TGTGCCAGCAGTTACAGGACAGGGATAGGAAACACCATATATTTT.

The chain combines TRBV11-2 with TRBJ1-2; D is perhaps TRBD1 (6 bases). This CDR3 region has 12 residues. CDR1 SGHAT and CDR2 FQNNGV come from the germline V gene. V was pared by 6 bases and J by 5 bases, with 10 bases between. The CDR3 is CASRRGAYGYTF. DNA of the CDR3: TGTGCCAGCAGGCGGGGGGCGTATGGCTACACCTTC.

The chain employs TRBV5-5 and TRBJ2-3; 7 bases match TRBD2. Germline CDR1 reads SGHKS; CDR2 reads YYEKEE (reference sequence). The CDR3 extends over 14 amino acids. The V gene end was trimmed by 7 bases and the J gene end by 2 bases; junction bases not matched to a gene: 7. CDR3 nucleotides: TGTGCCAGCGGGAGGGTCGGAAACACAGATACGCAGTATTTT. Its translation is CASGRVGNTDTQYF.

This clonotype appeared once. V gene TRBV10-2 combines with J gene TRBJ2-7; D unclear. V lost 3 bases and J 4 bases, leaving 10 bases between the germline ends. This CDR3 spans 13 amino acids. The V gene's germline CDR1 is WSHSY and CDR2 SAAADI. The CDR3 DNA is TGCGCCAGCAGTGATATGGCGCCTTACGAGCAGTACTTC. This sequence encodes CASSDMAPYEQYF.

V gene TRBV5-1 combines with J gene TRBJ2-1; D gene unclear. CDR3 size: 12 residues. CDR1 is SGHRS, CDR2 YFSETQ, per germline. V was cut by 0 bases and J by 10 bases, with 8 bases left in between. CDR3 bases: TGCGCCAGCAGCTTGGACTTACTAGAGCAGTTCTTC. Its translation: CASSLDLLEQFF. The variable domain in full, completed from reference TRBV5-1 and TRBJ2-1, reads KAGVTQTPRYLIKTRGQQVTLSCSPISGHRSVSWYQQTPGQGLQFLFEYFSETQRNKGNFPGRFSGRQFSNSRSEMNVSTLELGDSALYLCASSLDLLEQFFGPGTRLTVL.

The CDR3 nucleotides read TGTGCCAGCAGCTTGGGTTGGGGACAGGGTGACCAGCCCCAGCATTTT. This translates into CASSLGWGQGDQPQHF. The chain uses TRBV5-6 and TRBJ1-5; TRBD1 aligns across 9 bases. This CDR3 is built from 16 residues. The V and J ends lost 0 bases and 7 bases, in that order; junction bases with no gene match: 8. Looked up from germline, CDR1 is SGHDT and CDR2 is YYEEEE.

This clonotype was found a few times. The rearrangement uses TRBV5-1 and TRBJ2-3; D is undetermined. This CDR3 has 13 amino acids. V was cut by 4 bases and J by 10 bases, with 16 bases left in between. CDR1 is SGHRS and CDR2 is YFSETQ in the germline V gene. The DNA of the CDR3 is TGCGCCAGCAGCCACGAAATCCTCGGATCGCAGTATTTT. It encodes CASSHEILGSQYF.

This clonotype was detected ten times or more. This chain connects TRBV30 to TRBJ1-1, with 7 nucleotides matching TRBD1. V lost 3 bases, J lost 6 bases, and 7 bases stayed unmatched. The CDR3 sequence is 13 residues long. Germline CDR1 GTSNPN, CDR2 SVGIG (reference sequence). The CDR3 DNA is TGTGCCTGGAGCGGTAGGGGACAGCCTGAAGCTTTCTTT. This codes for CAWSGRGQPEAFF. Complete variable domain (other parts from reference TRBV30 and TRBJ1-1): SQTIHQWPATLVQPVGSPLSLECTVEGTSNPNLYWYRQAAGRGLQLLFYSVGIGQISSEVPQNLSASRPQDRQFILSSKKLLLSDSGFYLCAWSGRGQPEAFFGQGTRLTVV.

There are many counts of this clonotype. The chain uses TRBV5-1 and TRBJ2-1; 9 bases are a match to TRBD2. This CDR3 comprises 19 residues. Germline CDR1 SGHRS, CDR2 YFSETQ. V lost 4 bases and J lost 0; bases outside the gene matches: 14. The chain's CDR3 is CASSPLGGRALASYNEQFF. In DNA form, the CDR3 reads TGCGCCAGCAGCCCGTTGGGCGGGAGGGCCCTTGCCTCCTACAATGAGCAGTTCTTC.

The V gene is TRBV15, the J gene TRBJ1-2; D perhaps matches TRBD1 (6 bases). This CDR3 comprises 13 residues. Germline V gene data show CDR1 as LNHNV and CDR2 as YYDKDF (reference sequence). V lost 5 bases to trimming and J lost 4 bases, with 11 bases between them. The CDR3 spells CATSAKTGYGYTF. CDR3 sequence (DNA): TGTGCCACCAGCGCAAAGACAGGCTATGGCTACACCTTC.

This clonotype has just a few counts. The J gene is TRBJ1-1, the V gene TRBV16, with D perhaps matching TRBD1 (6 bases). Germline CDR1 KGHSY, CDR2 FQNENV. CDR3 length: 14 residues. The ends were cut back, 7 bases at V and 1 base at J, with 13 bases in the middle. The CDR3 DNA reads as TGTGCCAGCACCTTGACAGGAAAGAACACTGAAGCTTTCTTT. It is translated as CASTLTGKNTEAFF.

The rearrangement joins TRBV18 to TRBJ2-7, with D possibly being TRBD1 (6 bases). Trimming cost V 3 bases and J 6 bases, with 18 bases left between them. The CDR3 is 15 residues long. Per the germline V gene, CDR1 is KGHSH and CDR2 is LQKENI. The CDR3 reads CASSPIQGTHFEQYF. CDR3 bases: TGTGCCAGCTCACCGATTCAGGGGACGCATTTCGAGCAGTACTTC.

This clonotype was seen ten or more times. The V call is TRBV12-3 or TRBV12-4, the J call TRBJ1-1; D gene ambiguous. Trimming left V 2 bases short and J 3 bases short, with 10 bases between. The CDR3 is 14 amino acids. CDR3 sequence (DNA): TGTGCCAGCAGTTTATCTTCGGCGGACACTGAAGCTTTCTTT. Protein product: CASSLSSADTEAFF.

V is TRBV20-1 and J is TRBJ2-5, with TRBD2 matching over 9 bases. The CDR3 sequence is 15 residues long. Germline loops: CDR1 DFQATT, CDR2 SNEGSKA (reference sequence). After removal of 5 bases from V and 4 bases from J, the junction contained 11 bases not matched to a gene. CDR3 protein: CSAPSAGGPGETQYF. As DNA, the CDR3 is TGCAGTGCTCCCTCTGCGGGAGGGCCGGGAGAGACCCAGTACTTC.

This clonotype was seen a single time. The chain links TRBV5-6 to TRBJ2-5; either TRBD1 or TRBD2 may supply D (5 bases each). Per the germline V gene, CDR1 is SGHDT and CDR2 is YYEEEE. V was clipped by 0 bases and J by 12 bases, with 18 bases between them. This CDR3 has 14 residues. Here the CDR3 reads CASSLVTSGTLKYF. DNA for the CDR3: TGTGCCAGCAGCTTGGTCACCTCCGGGACCCTGAAGTACTTC. Using reference TRBV5-6 and TRBJ2-5 for the parts outside the CDR3, the full variable domain is DAGVTQSPTHLIKTRGQQVTLRCSPKSGHDTVSWYQQALGQGPQFIFQYYEEEERQRGNFPDRFSGHQFPNYSSELNVNALLLGDSALYLCASSLVTSGTLKYFGPGTRLLVL.

The chain joins TRBV5-4 to TRBJ2-5; 13 bases map to TRBD2. V dropped 0 bases and J dropped 4; count of bases not matched to a gene: 3. This CDR3 has 16 residues. CDR1 SGHNT and CDR2 YYREEE come from the germline V gene (reference sequence). The CDR3 coding sequence is TGTGCCAGCAGCTTGGGAGGGACTAGCGGGACAGAGACCCAGTACTTC. It specifies CASSLGGTSGTETQYF.

This clonotype has more than one count but fewer than ten. The J gene is TRBJ2-2, the V gene TRBV5-1; D is possibly TRBD1 (5 bases). Germline values: CDR1 SGHRS, CDR2 YFSETQ. V shed 8 bases and J shed 5 bases, with 13 bases lying between them. This CDR3 is built from 13 residues. CDR3 region: CASDAGMTGELFF. CDR3 DNA: TGCGCCAGTGACGCAGGGATGACCGGGGAGCTGTTTTTT.

This clonotype has just a few counts. The chain uses TRBV5-1 and TRBJ1-2; D gene ambiguous. Trimming removed 4 bases at V and 4 bases at J, with 14 bases between. The CDR3 contains 14 residues. Germline V CDR1 and CDR2: SGHRS, YFSETQ. In DNA, the CDR3 is TGCGCCAGCAGCCCAGAGCTAGGACCCTATGGCTACACCTTC. Protein product: CASSPELGPYGYTF. The entire variable domain, with the rest obtained from reference TRBV5-1 and TRBJ1-2, is as follows: KAGVTQTPRYLIKTRGQQVTLSCSPISGHRSVSWYQQTPGQGLQFLFEYFSETQRNKGNFPGRFSGRQFSNSRSEMNVSTLELGDSALYLCASSPELGPYGYTFGSGTRLTVV.

Points on this clonotype: This may stem from a read error, because a much larger clone lies one nucleotide away. V usage is TRBV2 and J usage is TRBJ1-5; TRBD1 aligns across 8 bases. The CDR3 loop spans 16 amino acids. Germline assignment: CDR1 SNHLY and CDR2 FYNNEI. DNA for the CDR3: TGTGCCAGCAGTGAATGGCAGGGGGCGACGAATCAGCCCCGGCATTTT. Translation: CASSEWQGATNQPRHF.

In its sample, this clonotype was seen a few times. The chain links TRBV20-1 to TRBJ2-3, with TRBD2 as a possible D gene (6 bases). Germline V gene sequence: CDR1 DFQATT, CDR2 SNEGSKA (reference sequence). Trimming pared 3 bases from V and 0 bases from J, leaving 7 bases between. The CDR3 runs to 13 residues. The chain's CDR3 is CSASSGSTDTQYF. CDR3 nucleotides: TGCAGTGCTAGCAGCGGGAGCACAGATACGCAGTATTTT.

This clonotype has just a few counts. The V and J genes are TRBV6-5 and TRBJ2-7; D is undetermined. This CDR3 comprises 12 residues. The V end was cut by 6 bases, the J end by 6 bases, with 12 bases between. CDR1 and CDR2 (germline): MNHEY, SVGAGI. The CDR3: CASRYLGGEQYF. The CDR3 bases are TGTGCCAGCAGGTACCTAGGTGGCGAGCAGTACTTC.

This chain connects TRBV11-2 to TRBJ1-2; D is ambiguous. The V end lost 2 bases, the J end lost 7 bases, and 14 bases lay between the germline ends. CDR1 is SGHAT, CDR2 FQNNGV, per germline. This CDR3 is 14 amino acids long. The CDR3 nucleotides read TGTGCCAGCAGCTTACTCGCAGTTCCTACTGGCTACACCTTC. Its translation: CASSLLAVPTGYTF.